The 2 T cell receptor beta chains given below trace back to one sample, sequenced in a study of CD8 T cells in ankylosing spondylitis. The study, taken as a whole, reports: A motif of roughly 8 highly homologous TCR beta variants was seen as apparently characteristic of ankylosing spondylitis blood.

TCRdb recomputed calls from the 5' RACE reads with MiXCR, one row per CDR3 protein. The sample gives 400,000 or so distinct CDR3 sequences, roughly 26% of which show up once; 0.89% is in the top ten. These receptors have no known antigen. Sequencing was done on a sample of blood, either unsorted or a sorted T cell fraction (not recorded which). These TCRs come from a male donor with ankylosing spondylitis.

V gene TRBV10-3 combines with J gene TRBJ1-1, with 7 bases matching TRBD1. V trimming: 3 bases; J trimming: 1 base; junction bases outside the gene matches: 11. Germline CDR1 reads ENHRY; CDR2 reads SYGVKD. The CDR3 is 17 residues long. The CDR3 loop is CAISELSDRYQNTEAFF. The CDR3, as DNA: TGTGCCATCAGTGAACTATCGGACAGGTATCAGAACACTGAAGCTTTCTTT.

This chain connects TRBV3-1 to TRBJ1-1; a weak D match, TRBD1 (6 bases). There are 15 residues in the CDR3. Germline CDR1 is LGHDT and CDR2 is YNNKEL (reference sequence). Trimming removed 4 bases at V and 2 bases at J, with 14 bases between. The CDR3 DNA is TGTGCCAGCAGCCCGCGATCACAGGGCAACACTGAAGCTTTCTTT. Amino acid sequence: CASSPRSQGNTEAFF.